This T cell receptor beta chain was recorded in a study of metastatic and nonmetastatic thyroid tumors. About the research overall: The study looked at repertoires side by side in blood and in tumor or nodule tissue from malignant and benign thyroid patients. Overall study findings and caveats: A significant increase in TCR beta diversity was reportedly seen in malignant thyroid tumors relative to benign nodules, in blood and tumor.

The entire patient cohort was treatment-naive prior to thyroid surgery. Original handling: In papillary thyroid cancer, a distant-metastasis classifier was built using CDR3 differences across clinicopathological groups. TCRdb re-clonotyped the PCR reads via MiXCR. These V and J calls rely on TCRdb rather than the paper's analysis. The table records about 43,000 clones, under 4% of them present only once. Germline CDR1 and CDR2: MGHDK and SYGVNS. The CDR3 loop spans 18 amino acids. The trim removed 0 bases at V and 5 bases at J, leaving 13 bases unmatched. This clone was seen repeatedly, ten times or more. Its antigen is still unknown.

Specimen: blood. The TCR originated in a female donor with papillary thyroid cancer or a benign thyroid nodule (not recorded which). Some clones in this sample may be carry-over from other donors' samples. The chain recombines TRBV25-1 with TRBJ2-1, with 7 nucleotides matching TRBD2. CDR3 residues: CASSEYNWKREGNNEQFF. The CDR3 DNA reads TGTGCCAGCAGTGAATACAACTGGAAGAGGGAGGGTAACAATGAGCAGTTCTTC.